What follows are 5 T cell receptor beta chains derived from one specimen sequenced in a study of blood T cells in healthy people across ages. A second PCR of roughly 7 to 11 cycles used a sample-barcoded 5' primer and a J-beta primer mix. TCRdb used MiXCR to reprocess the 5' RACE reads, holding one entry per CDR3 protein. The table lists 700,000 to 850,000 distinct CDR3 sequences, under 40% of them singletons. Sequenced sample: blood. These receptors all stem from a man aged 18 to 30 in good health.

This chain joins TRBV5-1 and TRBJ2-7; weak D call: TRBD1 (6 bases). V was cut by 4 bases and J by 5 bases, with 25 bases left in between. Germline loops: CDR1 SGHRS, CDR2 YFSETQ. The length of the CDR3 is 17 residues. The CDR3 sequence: CASSGECQGTPPDEQYF. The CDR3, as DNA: TGCGCCAGCAGCGGCGAATGTCAGGGGACCCCCCCTGACGAGCAGTACTTC.

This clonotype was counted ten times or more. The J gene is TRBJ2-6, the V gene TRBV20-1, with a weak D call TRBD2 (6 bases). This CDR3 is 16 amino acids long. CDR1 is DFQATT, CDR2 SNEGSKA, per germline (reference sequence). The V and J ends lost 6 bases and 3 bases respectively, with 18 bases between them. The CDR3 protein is CSAQEPGEGGANVLTF. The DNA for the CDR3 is TGCAGTGCCCAAGAACCGGGGGAAGGTGGGGCCAACGTCCTGACTTTC.

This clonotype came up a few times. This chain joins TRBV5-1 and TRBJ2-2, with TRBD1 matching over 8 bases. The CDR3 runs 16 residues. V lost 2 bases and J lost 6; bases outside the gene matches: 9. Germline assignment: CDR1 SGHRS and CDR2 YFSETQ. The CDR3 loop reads CASSLTPGGSAGELFF. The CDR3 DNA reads TGCGCCAGCAGCTTAACTCCAGGGGGCAGCGCCGGGGAGCTGTTTTTT.

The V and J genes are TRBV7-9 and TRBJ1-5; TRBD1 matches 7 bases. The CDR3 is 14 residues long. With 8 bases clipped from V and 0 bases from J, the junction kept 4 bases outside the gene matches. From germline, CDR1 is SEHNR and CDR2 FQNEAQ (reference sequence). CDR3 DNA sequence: TGTGCCAGCCAGGGGGGTGGTAGCAATCAGCCCCAGCATTTT. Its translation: CASQGGGSNQPQHF.

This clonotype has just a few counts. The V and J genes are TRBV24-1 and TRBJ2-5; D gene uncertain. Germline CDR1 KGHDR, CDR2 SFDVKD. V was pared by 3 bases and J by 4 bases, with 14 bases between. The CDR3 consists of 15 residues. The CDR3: CATSDEKGLGETQYF. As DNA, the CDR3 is TGTGCCACCAGTGATGAGAAGGGTTTGGGAGAGACCCAGTACTTC.